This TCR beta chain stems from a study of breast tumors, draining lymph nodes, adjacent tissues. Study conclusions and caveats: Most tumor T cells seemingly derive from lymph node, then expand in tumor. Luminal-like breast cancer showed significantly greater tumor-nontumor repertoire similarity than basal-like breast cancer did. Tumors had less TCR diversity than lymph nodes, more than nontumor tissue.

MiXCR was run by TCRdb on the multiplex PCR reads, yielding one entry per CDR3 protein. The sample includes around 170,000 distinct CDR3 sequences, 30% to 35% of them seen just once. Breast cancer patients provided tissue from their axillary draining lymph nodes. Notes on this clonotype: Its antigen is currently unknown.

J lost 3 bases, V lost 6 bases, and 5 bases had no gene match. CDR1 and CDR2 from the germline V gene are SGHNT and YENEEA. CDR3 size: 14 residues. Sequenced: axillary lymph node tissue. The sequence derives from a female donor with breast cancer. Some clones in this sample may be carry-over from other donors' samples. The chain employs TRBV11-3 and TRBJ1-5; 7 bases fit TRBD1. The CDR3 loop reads CASSADRDNQPQHF. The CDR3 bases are TGTGCCAGCAGTGCCGACAGGGACAATCAGCCCCAGCATTTT.